The 23 T cell receptor beta chains below come from one sample, sequenced in a study of blood T cell repertoires in COVID-19. Clones were sequenced by immunoSEQ multiplex PCR, and TCRdb holds only the in-frame ones, with some missing. Among 250,000 to 300,000 clones listed, around 89% were seen once. Sequencing used peripheral blood. The receptors come from a woman aged 30 to 39 who had recovered from COVID-19.

The rearrangement links TRBV7-9 to TRBJ1-3; TRBD1 is a possible D gene (5 bases). The CDR3 covers 13 residues. Germline-derived CDR1 and CDR2 are SEHNR and FQNEAQ (reference sequence). Trimming took off 5 bases at V and 3 bases at J, with 8 bases between the two ends. The CDR3 DNA reads TGTGCCAGCAGCCCCGGGGGTGGAAACACCATATATTTT. It yields the protein CASSPGGGNTIYF.

CDR3 protein: CASSNRGNSPLHF. The CDR3 region has the DNA TGTGCCAGCAGTAACAGGGGAAATTCACCCCTCCACTTT. The chain uses TRBV12-3 or TRBV12-4 and TRBJ1-6; 7 bases align to TRBD1. Trimming removed 5 bases from V and 7 bases from J; junction bases left unmatched: 2. The CDR3 spans 13 residues.

The chain recombines TRBV13 with TRBJ1-6; 7 bases match TRBD1. CDR3 size: 14 residues. V lost 4 bases to trimming and J lost 6 bases; unmatched junction nucleotides: 3. Germline CDR1 and CDR2: PRHDT and FYEKMQ (reference sequence). CDR3 sequence reads: CASSSTGANSPLHF. The CDR3 DNA reads TGTGCCAGCAGCTCAACAGGGGCTAATTCACCCCTCCACTTT.

This chain connects TRBV3-1 (or the pseudogene TRBV3-2) to TRBJ2-2, with TRBD1 identical over 11 bases. Germline V gene data show CDR1 as LGHDT and CDR2 as YNNKEL (reference sequence). Trimming removed 4 bases from V and 2 bases from J; junction bases left unmatched: 3. There are 16 residues in the CDR3. The CDR3 region has the DNA TGTGCCAGCAGCCTTCGGACAGGGGGCAACACCGGGGAGCTGTTTTTT. It encodes CASSLRTGGNTGELFF.

This chain links TRBV6-5 with TRBJ2-3; 10 bases match TRBD2. Germline CDR1 reads MNHEY; CDR2 reads SVGAGI. CDR3 length equals 15 residues. The J segment lost 2 bases and the V segment lost 6 bases, leaving 5 bases of the junction unmatched. The DNA of the CDR3 is TGTGCCAGCAGGCAGCGGGGGGGGATCACAGATACGCAGTATTTT. This encodes CASRQRGGITDTQYF.

This chain links TRBV6-5 with TRBJ1-1, with 9 bases lining up with TRBD1. The CDR3 spans 15 residues. The trim removed 6 bases at V and 5 bases at J, leaving 10 bases unmatched. CDR1 and CDR2 (germline): MNHEY, SVGAGI. CDR3 sequence (DNA): TGTGCCAGCAGCCGTATACAGGGGGCTCGGACTGAAGCTTTCTTT. This gives the protein CASSRIQGARTEAFF.

The chain couples TRBV7-9 to TRBJ1-6, with TRBD1 as a possible D gene (5 bases). Germline CDR1 is SEHNR and CDR2 is FQNEAQ (reference sequence). The V end lost 0 bases, the J end lost 7 bases, and 10 bases lay between the germline ends. The CDR3 loop spans 15 amino acids. CDR3 nucleotide sequence: TGTGCCAGCAGCTTAGCAGACGGGGGGAATTCACCCCTCCACTTT. Protein product: CASSLADGGNSPLHF.

J is TRBJ1-1 and V is TRBV19, with TRBD1 as a possible D gene (5 bases). Per germline, CDR1 LNHDA and CDR2 SQIVND (reference sequence). V lost 3 bases and J 7 bases, leaving 9 bases between the germline ends. The CDR3 contains 12 residues. The CDR3 DNA follows: TGTGCCAGTAGTATCTCTAGGGGTGAAGCTTTCTTT. Translation gives CASSISRGEAFF.

This sequence joins TRBV6-1 and TRBJ1-2; D remains unclear. The CDR3 runs 14 residues. CDR1 is MNHNS and CDR2 is SASEGT in the germline V gene. Trimming stripped 2 bases from V and 4 bases from J, with 11 bases between. CDR3 amino acids: CASSELVAVYGYTF. As DNA, the CDR3 is TGTGCCAGCAGTGAATTGGTGGCAGTCTATGGCTACACCTTC.

This clone came up once. The J gene is TRBJ2-7, the V gene TRBV27; TRBD2 aligns across 8 bases. V dropped 7 bases and J dropped 3; count of bases not matched to a gene: 11. CDR1 is MNHEY, CDR2 SMNVEV, per germline (reference sequence). This CDR3 is built from 15 residues. The CDR3 reads CASTPIGGAYYEQYF. For the CDR3, the DNA is TGTGCCAGCACCCCCATCGGGGGGGCCTACTACGAGCAGTACTTC.

The chain has TRBV19 and TRBJ1-2; weak D call: TRBD1 (6 bases). V was cut by 2 bases and J by 5 bases, with 9 bases left in between. Per germline, CDR1 LNHDA and CDR2 SQIVND (reference sequence). The CDR3 extends over 13 amino acids. The CDR3 DNA follows: TGTGCCAGTAGTATAACAGGGTCTTATGGCTACACCTTC. Translating gives CASSITGSYGYTF.

This chain connects TRBV7-2 to TRBJ2-5, with a weak D call TRBD1 (5 bases). V shed 3 bases and J shed 3 bases, with 14 bases lying between them. Germline values: CDR1 SGHTA, CDR2 FQGNSA. The CDR3 runs 15 residues. CDR3 loop: CASSLWGRKEETQYF. The CDR3 bases are TGTGCCAGCAGCTTGTGGGGCAGAAAGGAAGAGACCCAGTACTTC. Together with reference TRBV7-2 and TRBJ2-5, the CDR3 gives the full variable domain: GAGVSQSPSNKVTEKGKDVELRCDPISGHTALYWYRQSLGQGLEFLIYFQGNSAPDKSGLPSDRFSAERTGGSVSTLTIQRTQQEDSAVYLCASSLWGRKEETQYFGPGTRLLVL.

V is TRBV28 and J is TRBJ2-3; 11 bases map to TRBD2. Trimming removed 11 bases from V and 3 bases from J; junction bases left unmatched: 7. Germline lookup yields CDR1 MDHEN and CDR2 SYDVKM. The CDR3 is 14 amino acids. The CDR3 is CAGASGGMTDTQYF. The CDR3 region has the DNA TGTGCCGGGGCTAGCGGGGGGATGACAGATACGCAGTATTTT.

The gene calls are TRBV6-6 and TRBJ1-1; 8 bases align to TRBD1. The CDR3 length is 14 residues. Losses at the gene ends were 5 bases for V and 0 bases for J; bases not matched to a gene: 2. Germline-derived CDR1 and CDR2 are MNHNY and SVGAGI (reference sequence). In nucleotides, the CDR3 is TGTGCCAGCAGTGACAGGGGTGTGAACACTGAAGCTTTCTTT. It specifies CASSDRGVNTEAFF.

The V and J genes are TRBV5-1 and TRBJ1-4; D is perhaps TRBD1 (5 bases). The CDR3 runs 13 residues. The germline V gene encodes CDR1 SGHRS and CDR2 YFSETQ. V lost 4 bases to trimming and J lost 6 bases, with 10 bases between them. The CDR3 bases are TGCGCCAGCAGCGTTGGAGGGGATGAAAAACTGTTTTTT. This encodes CASSVGGDEKLFF.

The V gene is TRBV30, the J gene TRBJ1-2; weak D call: TRBD1 (5 bases). The CDR3 has 13 amino acids. Germline-derived CDR1 and CDR2 are GTSNPN and SVGIG (reference sequence). V lost 2 bases, J lost 6 bases, and 13 bases lay in between. CDR3 residues: CAWSRGFLNGYTF. The CDR3 nucleotides read TGTGCCTGGAGTAGGGGTTTCCTTAATGGCTACACCTTC.

This clone has just one count. The chain combines TRBV3-1 (or the pseudogene TRBV3-2) with TRBJ2-5, with D uncertain. Germline CDR1 LGHDT, CDR2 YNNKEL (reference sequence). The CDR3 consists of 16 residues. Trimming pared 0 bases from V and 2 bases from J, leaving 13 bases between. The CDR3: CASSQELGVGQETQYF. CDR3 sequence (DNA): TGTGCCAGCAGCCAAGAGCTAGGTGTCGGGCAAGAGACCCAGTACTTC.

The chain recombines TRBV15 with TRBJ1-4, with D possibly matching TRBD1 (5 bases). Per germline, CDR1 LNHNV and CDR2 YYDKDF (reference sequence). The V end was cut by 1 base, the J end by 7 bases, with 16 bases between. This CDR3 region has 16 residues. CDR3 sequence (DNA): TGTGCCACCAGCAGAGGTGACAGTCAGCAACGTGAAAAACTGTTTTTT. Translating gives CATSRGDSQQREKLFF.

This clone has just a few counts. Other DNA sequences in the sample encode the same CDR3. The chain is built from TRBV3-1 (or the pseudogene TRBV3-2) and TRBJ1-6; 7 bases match TRBD1. After removal of 5 bases from V and 9 bases from J, the junction contained 13 bases not matched to a gene. CDR1 and CDR2 (germline): LGHDT, YNNKEL (reference sequence). The CDR3 length is 16 residues. CDR3: CASSKRPGGRGSPLHF. The CDR3 region has the DNA TGTGCCAGCAGCAAACGACCAGGGGGTCGCGGTTCACCCCTCCACTTT.

The chain has TRBV29-1 and TRBJ1-2, with TRBD1 matching 7 bases. Germline CDR1 and CDR2: SQVTM and ANQGSEA. V shed 3 bases, J shed 4 bases, and the junction held 5 bases outside the gene matches. CDR3 length: 13 residues. The chain's CDR3 is CSVDKGAGYGYTF. The CDR3 DNA reads TGCAGCGTTGATAAGGGGGCTGGCTATGGCTACACCTTC.

CDR3 bases: TGTGCCACCAGCTCCAGACACCAAGAAAAACTGTTTTTT. Translated, it gives CATSSRHQEKLFF. This sequence joins TRBV15 and TRBJ1-4, with D unclear. The germline V and J ends were trimmed by 5 bases and 8 bases, with 12 bases remaining between them. CDR3 length: 13 residues. Germline V gene sequence: CDR1 LNHNV, CDR2 YYDKDF (reference sequence).

The genes are TRBV28 and TRBJ2-1, with D unclear. CDR3 length: 13 amino acids. Germline V gene data show CDR1 as MDHEN and CDR2 as SYDVKM. Trimming stripped 2 bases from V and 11 bases from J, with 13 bases between. CDR3 DNA: TGTGCCAGCAGTTTAGGGCAGGTCCCGAAGCAGTTCTTC. It yields the protein CASSLGQVPKQFF.

The rearrangement joins TRBV6-5 to TRBJ1-5; D ambiguous. V was pared by 7 bases and J by 5 bases, with 15 bases between. The CDR3 totals 14 residues. The germline CDR1 and CDR2 sequences are MNHEY and SVGAGI. CDR3 residues: CASTSVRNDQPQHF. The CDR3 DNA reads TGTGCCAGCACTTCGGTACGAAACGATCAGCCCCAGCATTTT.